The present entry profiles one T cell receptor (beta chain) with its context. This record comes from a study of blood T cells in healthy people across ages. Alongside a J-beta primer mix, a sample-barcoded 5' primer served in a second PCR lasting about 7 to 11 cycles. TCRdb called the 5' RACE reads again in MiXCR, with one record for every CDR3 protein. The sample contains some 690,000 distinct CDR3 sequences, about 24% of which appear only once. The receptor's source is a man aged 65 to 79 in good health. Sequencing input: blood.

The CDR3 bases are TGTGCCAGCAGTGAAGCTCAGACGGCTTGGCATTTT. Translating gives CASSEAQTAWHF. This chain uses TRBV2 with TRBJ1-5, with no clear D. The V gene lost 0 bases and the J gene lost 15 bases, with 12 bases spanning the gap. The V gene's germline CDR1 is SNHLY and CDR2 FYNNEI. The CDR3 is made up of 12 amino acids.